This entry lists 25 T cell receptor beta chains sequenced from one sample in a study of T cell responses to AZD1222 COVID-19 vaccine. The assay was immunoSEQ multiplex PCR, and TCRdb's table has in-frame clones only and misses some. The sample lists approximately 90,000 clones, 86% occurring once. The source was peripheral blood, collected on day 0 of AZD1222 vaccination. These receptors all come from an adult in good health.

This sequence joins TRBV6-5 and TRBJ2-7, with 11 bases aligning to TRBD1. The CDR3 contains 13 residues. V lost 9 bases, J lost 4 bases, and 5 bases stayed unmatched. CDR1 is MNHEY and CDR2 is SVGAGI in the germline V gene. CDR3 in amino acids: CASRDRGWYEQYF. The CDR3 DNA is TGTGCCAGTAGGGACAGGGGGTGGTACGAGCAGTACTTC.

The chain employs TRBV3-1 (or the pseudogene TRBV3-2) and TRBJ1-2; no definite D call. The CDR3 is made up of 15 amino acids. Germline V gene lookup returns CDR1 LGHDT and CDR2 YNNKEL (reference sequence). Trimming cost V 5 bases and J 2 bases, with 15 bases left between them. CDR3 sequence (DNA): TGTGCCAGCAGCTCCAGGTCAAGCGCAAACTATGGCTACACCTTC. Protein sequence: CASSSRSSANYGYTF.

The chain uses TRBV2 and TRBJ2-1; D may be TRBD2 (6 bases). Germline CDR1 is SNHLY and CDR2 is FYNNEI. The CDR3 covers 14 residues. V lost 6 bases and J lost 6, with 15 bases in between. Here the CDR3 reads CASRWIGSPNEQFF. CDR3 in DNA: TGTGCCAGCAGGTGGATCGGGAGCCCCAATGAGCAGTTCTTC.

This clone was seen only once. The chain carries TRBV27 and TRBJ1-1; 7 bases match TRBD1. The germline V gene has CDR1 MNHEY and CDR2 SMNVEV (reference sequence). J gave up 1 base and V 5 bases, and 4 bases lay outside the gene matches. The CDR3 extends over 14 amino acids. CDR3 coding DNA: TGTGCCAGCAGTCGACGACAGGGGAACACTGAAGCTTTCTTT. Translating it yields CASSRRQGNTEAFF.

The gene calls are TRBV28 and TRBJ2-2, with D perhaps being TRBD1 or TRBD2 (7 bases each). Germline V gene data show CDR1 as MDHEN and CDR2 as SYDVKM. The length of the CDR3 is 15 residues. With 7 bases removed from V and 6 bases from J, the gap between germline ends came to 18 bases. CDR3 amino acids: CASTLGRGRAGELFF. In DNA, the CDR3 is TGTGCCAGCACCCTTGGCAGGGGGAGGGCCGGGGAGCTGTTTTTT.

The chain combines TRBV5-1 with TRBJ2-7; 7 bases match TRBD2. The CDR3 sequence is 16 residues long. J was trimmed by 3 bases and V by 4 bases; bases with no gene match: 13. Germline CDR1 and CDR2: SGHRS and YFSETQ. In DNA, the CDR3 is TGCGCCAGCAGCATCACTACCGGGACTACGAACTACGAGCAGTACTTC. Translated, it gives CASSITTGTTNYEQYF.

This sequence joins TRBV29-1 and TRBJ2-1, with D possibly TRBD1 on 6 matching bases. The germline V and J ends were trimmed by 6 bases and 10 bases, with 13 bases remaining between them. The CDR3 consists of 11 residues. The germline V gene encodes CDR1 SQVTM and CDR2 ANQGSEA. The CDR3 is CSVEPDREQFF. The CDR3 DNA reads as TGCAGCGTGGAGCCCGACAGGGAGCAGTTCTTC.

Here the CDR3 reads CASSLSASGRRSEQFF. The CDR3 DNA is TGTGCCAGCAGCCTAAGCGCCAGCGGGAGACGGAGTGAGCAGTTCTTC. The V call is TRBV27, the J call TRBJ2-1, with 8 bases that match TRBD2. CDR3 size: 16 residues. The trim removed 6 bases at V and 9 bases at J, leaving 16 bases unmatched. CDR1 and CDR2 from the germline V gene are MNHEY and SMNVEV (reference sequence).

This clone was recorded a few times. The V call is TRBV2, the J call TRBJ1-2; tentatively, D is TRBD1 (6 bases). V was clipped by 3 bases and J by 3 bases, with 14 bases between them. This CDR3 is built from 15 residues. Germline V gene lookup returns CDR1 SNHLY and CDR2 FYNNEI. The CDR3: CASSDPDRTHYGYTF. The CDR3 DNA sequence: TGTGCCAGCAGTGACCCCGACAGGACCCACTATGGCTACACCTTC.

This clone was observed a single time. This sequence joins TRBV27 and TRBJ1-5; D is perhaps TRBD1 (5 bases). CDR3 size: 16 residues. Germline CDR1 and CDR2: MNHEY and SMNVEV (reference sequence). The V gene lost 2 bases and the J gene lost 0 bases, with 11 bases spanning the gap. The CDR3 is CASSLASGGSNQPQHF. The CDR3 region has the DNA TGTGCCAGCAGTTTAGCCTCGGGGGGTAGCAATCAGCCCCAGCATTTT.

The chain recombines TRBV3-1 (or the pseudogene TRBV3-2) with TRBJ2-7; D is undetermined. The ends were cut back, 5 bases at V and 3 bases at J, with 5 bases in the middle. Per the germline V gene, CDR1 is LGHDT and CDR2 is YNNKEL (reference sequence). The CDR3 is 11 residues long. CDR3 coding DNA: TGTGCCAGCAGCACCCTCTACGAGCAGTACTTC. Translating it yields CASSTLYEQYF.

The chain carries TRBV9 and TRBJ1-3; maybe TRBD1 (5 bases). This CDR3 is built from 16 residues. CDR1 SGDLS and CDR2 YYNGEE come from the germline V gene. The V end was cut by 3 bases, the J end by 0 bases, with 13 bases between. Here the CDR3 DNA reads TGTGCCAGCAGCGGGGACGGGCGAAGCTCTGGAAACACCATATATTTT. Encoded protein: CASSGDGRSSGNTIYF.

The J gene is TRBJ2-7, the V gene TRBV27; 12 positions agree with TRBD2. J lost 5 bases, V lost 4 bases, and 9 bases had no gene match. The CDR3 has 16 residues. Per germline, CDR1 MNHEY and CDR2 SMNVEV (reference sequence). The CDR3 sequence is CASSSLAGGPTHEQYF. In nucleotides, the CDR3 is TGTGCCAGCAGTTCCCTAGCGGGAGGGCCAACCCACGAGCAGTACTTC.

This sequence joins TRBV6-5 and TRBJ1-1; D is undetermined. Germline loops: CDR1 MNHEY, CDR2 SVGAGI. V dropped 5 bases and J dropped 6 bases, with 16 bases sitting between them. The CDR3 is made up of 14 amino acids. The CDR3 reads CASSNRPGGAEAFF. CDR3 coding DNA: TGTGCCAGCAGTAACCGACCCGGAGGAGCTGAAGCTTTCTTT.

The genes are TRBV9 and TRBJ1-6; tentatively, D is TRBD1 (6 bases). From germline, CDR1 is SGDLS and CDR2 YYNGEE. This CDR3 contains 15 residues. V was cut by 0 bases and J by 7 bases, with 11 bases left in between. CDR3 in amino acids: CASSVVDSENSPLHF. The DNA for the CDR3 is TGTGCCAGCAGCGTAGTGGACAGCGAAAATTCACCCCTCCACTTT.

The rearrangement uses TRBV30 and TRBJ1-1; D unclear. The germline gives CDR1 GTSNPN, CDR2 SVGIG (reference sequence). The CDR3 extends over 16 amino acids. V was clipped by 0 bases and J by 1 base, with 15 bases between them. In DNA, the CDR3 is TGTGCCTGGAGTGTACGGGTCGGTCAGTCGAACACTGAAGCTTTCTTT. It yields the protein CAWSVRVGQSNTEAFF. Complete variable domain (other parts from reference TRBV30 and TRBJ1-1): SQTIHQWPATLVQPVGSPLSLECTVEGTSNPNLYWYRQAAGRGLQLLFYSVGIGQISSEVPQNLSASRPQDRQFILSSKKLLLSDSGFYLCAWSVRVGQSNTEAFFGQGTRLTVV.

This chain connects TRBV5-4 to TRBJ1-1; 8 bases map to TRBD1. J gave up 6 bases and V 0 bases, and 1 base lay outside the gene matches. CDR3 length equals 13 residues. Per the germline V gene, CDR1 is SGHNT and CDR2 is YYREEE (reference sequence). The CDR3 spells CASSLETGAEAFF. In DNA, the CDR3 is TGTGCCAGCAGCTTGGAGACAGGGGCTGAAGCTTTCTTT.

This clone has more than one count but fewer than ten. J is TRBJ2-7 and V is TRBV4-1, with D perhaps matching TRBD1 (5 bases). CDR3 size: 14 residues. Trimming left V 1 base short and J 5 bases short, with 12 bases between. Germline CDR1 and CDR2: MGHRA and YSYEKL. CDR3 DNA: TGCGCCAGCAGCCAAGGGCAGGGTAGGGACGAGCAGTACTTC. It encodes CASSQGQGRDEQYF.

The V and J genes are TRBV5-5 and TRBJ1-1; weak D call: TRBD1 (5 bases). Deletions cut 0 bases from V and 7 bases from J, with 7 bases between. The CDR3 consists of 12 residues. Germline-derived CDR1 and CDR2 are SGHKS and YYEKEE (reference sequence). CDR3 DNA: TGTGCCAGCAGCTTGGGCAGGGATGAAGCTTTCTTT. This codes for CASSLGRDEAFF. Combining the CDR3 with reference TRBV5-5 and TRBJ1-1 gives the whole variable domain DAGVTQSPTHLIKTRGQQVTLRCSPISGHKSVSWYQQVLGQGPQFIFQYYEKEERGRGNFPDRFSARQFPNYSSELNVNALLLGDSALYLCASSLGRDEAFFGQGTRLTVV.

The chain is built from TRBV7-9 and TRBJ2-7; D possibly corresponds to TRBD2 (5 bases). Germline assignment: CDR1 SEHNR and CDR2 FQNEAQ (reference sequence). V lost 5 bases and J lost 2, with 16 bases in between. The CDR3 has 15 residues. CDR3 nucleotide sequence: TGTGCCAGCAGCGTAGGAGGTGGGCCACCCTACGAGCAGTACTTC. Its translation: CASSVGGGPPYEQYF.

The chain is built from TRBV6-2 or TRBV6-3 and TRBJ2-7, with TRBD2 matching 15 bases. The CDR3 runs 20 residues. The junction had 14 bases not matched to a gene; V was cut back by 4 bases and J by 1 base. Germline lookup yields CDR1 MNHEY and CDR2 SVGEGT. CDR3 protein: CASSFPLHRGLAGGSYEQYF. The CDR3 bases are TGTGCCAGCAGTTTCCCCCTTCATCGAGGACTAGCGGGAGGGTCCTACGAGCAGTACTTC.

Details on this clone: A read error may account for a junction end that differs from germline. CDR3 bases: TGTGCCAGCATCAAATCCCGGGGGGGACAGACTAGCACAGATGCGCAGTATTTT. The encoded protein is CASIKSRGGQTSTDAQYF. The chain carries TRBV27 and TRBJ2-3; D may be TRBD2 (8 bases). CDR3 length: 18 residues. Germline CDR1 is MNHEY and CDR2 is SMNVEV (reference sequence).

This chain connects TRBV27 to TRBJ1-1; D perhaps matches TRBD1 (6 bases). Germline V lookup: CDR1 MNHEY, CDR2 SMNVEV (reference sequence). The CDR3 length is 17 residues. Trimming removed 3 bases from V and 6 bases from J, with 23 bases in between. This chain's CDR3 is CASSFGRGGNFVPEAFF. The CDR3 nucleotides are TGTGCCAGCAGTTTCGGCAGGGGTGGGAATTTTGTCCCTGAAGCTTTCTTT.

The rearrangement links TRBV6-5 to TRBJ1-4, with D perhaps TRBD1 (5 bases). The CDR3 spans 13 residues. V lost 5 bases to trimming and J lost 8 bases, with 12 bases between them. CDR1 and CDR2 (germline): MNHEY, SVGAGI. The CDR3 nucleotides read TGTGCCAGCAGTCGACAGCTTGAGGAAAAACTGTTTTTT. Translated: CASSRQLEEKLFF.

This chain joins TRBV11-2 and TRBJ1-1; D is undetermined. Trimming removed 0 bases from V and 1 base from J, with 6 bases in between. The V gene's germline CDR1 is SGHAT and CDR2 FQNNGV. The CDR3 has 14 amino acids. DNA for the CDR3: TGTGCCAGCAGCTTAGACAGGAAGAACACTGAAGCTTTCTTT. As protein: CASSLDRKNTEAFF. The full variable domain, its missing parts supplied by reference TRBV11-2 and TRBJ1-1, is EAGVAQSPRYKIIEKRQSVAFWCNPISGHATLYWYQQILGQGPKLLIQFQNNGVVDDSQLPKDRFSAERLKGVDSTLKIQPAKLEDSAVYLCASSLDRKNTEAFFGQGTRLTVV.